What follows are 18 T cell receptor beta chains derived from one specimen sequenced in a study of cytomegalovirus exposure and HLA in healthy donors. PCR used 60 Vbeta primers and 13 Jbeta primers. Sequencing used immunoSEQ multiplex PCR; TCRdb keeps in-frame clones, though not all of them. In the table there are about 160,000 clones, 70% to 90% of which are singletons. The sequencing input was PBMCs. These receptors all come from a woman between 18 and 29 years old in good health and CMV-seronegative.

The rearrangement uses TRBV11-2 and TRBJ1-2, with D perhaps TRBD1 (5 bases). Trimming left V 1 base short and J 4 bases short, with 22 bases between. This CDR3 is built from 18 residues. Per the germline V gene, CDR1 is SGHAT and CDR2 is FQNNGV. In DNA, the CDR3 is TGTGCCAGCAGCTTAGGGGTTGGTAGGGGTCGGGTCGGCTATGGCTACACCTTC. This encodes CASSLGVGRGRVGYGYTF.

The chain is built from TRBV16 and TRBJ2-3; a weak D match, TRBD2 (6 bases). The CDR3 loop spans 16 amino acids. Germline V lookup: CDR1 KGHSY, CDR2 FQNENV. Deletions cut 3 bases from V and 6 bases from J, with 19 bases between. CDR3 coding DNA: TGTGCCAGCAGCCACCGCGGGACTCCAGGGCGGGATACGCAGTATTTT. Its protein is CASSHRGTPGRDTQYF.

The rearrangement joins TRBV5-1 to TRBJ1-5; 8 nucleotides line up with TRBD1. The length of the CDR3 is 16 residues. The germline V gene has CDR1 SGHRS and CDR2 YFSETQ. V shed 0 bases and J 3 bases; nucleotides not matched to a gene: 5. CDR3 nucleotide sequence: TGCGCCAGCAGCTTGGGCTCAGGGGGCGTCAATCAGCCCCAGCATTTT. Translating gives CASSLGSGGVNQPQHF.

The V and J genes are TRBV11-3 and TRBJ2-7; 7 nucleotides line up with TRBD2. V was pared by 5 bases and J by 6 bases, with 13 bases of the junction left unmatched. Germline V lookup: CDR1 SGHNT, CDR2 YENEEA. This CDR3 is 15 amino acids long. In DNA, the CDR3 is TGTGCCAGCAGCCGGTCGGGGGAGGGCCTGGCCGAGCAGTACTTC. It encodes CASSRSGEGLAEQYF.

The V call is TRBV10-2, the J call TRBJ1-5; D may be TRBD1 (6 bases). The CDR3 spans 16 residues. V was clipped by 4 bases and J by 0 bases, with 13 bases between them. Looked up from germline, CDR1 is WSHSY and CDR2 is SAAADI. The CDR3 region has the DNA TGCGCCAGCAGTGTAGGACAGTTCCCTAGCAATCAGCCCCAGCATTTT. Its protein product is CASSVGQFPSNQPQHF.

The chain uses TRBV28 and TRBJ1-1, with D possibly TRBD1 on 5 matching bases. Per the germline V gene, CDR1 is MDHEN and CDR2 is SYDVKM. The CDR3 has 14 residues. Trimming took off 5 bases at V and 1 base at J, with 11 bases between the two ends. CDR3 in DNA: TGTGCCAGCAGTCCGGGGGGTGAGAACACTGAAGCTTTCTTT. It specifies CASSPGGENTEAFF.

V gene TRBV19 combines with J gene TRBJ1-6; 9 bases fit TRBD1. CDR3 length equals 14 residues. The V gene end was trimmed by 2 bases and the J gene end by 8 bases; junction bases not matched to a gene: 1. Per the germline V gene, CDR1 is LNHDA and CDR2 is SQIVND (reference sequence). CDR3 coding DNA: TGTGCCAGTAGTATAAGGGACAGGGATTCACCCCTCCACTTT. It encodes CASSIRDRDSPLHF.

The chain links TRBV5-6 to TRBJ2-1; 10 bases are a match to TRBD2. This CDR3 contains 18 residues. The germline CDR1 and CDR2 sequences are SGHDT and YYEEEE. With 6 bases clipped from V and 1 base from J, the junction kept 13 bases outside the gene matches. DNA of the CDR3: TGTGCCAGCATTGCATTAACCGGGACTAGCGTTTCCTACAATGAGCAGTTCTTC. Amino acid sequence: CASIALTGTSVSYNEQFF.

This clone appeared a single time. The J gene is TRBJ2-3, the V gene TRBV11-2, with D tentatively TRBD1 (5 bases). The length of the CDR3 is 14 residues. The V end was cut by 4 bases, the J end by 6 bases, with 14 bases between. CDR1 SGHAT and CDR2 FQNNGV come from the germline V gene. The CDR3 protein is CASSSPRGGDTQYF. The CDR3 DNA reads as TGTGCCAGCAGCTCACCTAGGGGTGGGGATACGCAGTATTTT. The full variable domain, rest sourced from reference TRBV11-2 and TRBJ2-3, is EAGVAQSPRYKIIEKRQSVAFWCNPISGHATLYWYQQILGQGPKLLIQFQNNGVVDDSQLPKDRFSAERLKGVDSTLKIQPAKLEDSAVYLCASSSPRGGDTQYFGPGTRLTVL.

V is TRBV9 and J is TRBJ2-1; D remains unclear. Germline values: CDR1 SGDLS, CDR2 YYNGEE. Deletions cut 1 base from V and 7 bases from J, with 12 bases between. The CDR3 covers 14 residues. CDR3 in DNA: TGTGCCAGCAGCGTAATAGACAACCCTAATGAGCAGTTCTTC. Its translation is CASSVIDNPNEQFF. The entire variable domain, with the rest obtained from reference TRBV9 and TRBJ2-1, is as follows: DSGVTQTPKHLITATGQRVTLRCSPRSGDLSVYWYQQSLDQGLQFLIQYYNGEERAKGNILERFSAQQFPDLHSELNLSSLELGDSALYFCASSVIDNPNEQFFGPGTRLTVL.

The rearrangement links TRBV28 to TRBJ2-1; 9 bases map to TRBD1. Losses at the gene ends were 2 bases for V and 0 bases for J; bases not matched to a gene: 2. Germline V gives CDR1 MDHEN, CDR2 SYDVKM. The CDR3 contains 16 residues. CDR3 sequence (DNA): TGTGCCAGCAGTTTAGGGACAGGGAACTCCTACAATGAGCAGTTCTTC. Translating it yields CASSLGTGNSYNEQFF.

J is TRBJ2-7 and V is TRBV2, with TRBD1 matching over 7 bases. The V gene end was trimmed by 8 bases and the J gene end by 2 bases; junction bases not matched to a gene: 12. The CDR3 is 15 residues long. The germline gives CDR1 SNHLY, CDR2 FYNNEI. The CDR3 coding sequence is TGTGCCAGCTCAGCTAGACAGGGTAGGGCCTACGAGCAGTACTTC. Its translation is CASSARQGRAYEQYF.

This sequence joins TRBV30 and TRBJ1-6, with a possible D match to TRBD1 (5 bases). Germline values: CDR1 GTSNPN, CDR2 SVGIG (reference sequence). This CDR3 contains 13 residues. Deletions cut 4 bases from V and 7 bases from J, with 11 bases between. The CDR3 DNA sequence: TGTGCCTGGAACCGGGACTTAAATTCACCCCTCCACTTT. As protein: CAWNRDLNSPLHF.

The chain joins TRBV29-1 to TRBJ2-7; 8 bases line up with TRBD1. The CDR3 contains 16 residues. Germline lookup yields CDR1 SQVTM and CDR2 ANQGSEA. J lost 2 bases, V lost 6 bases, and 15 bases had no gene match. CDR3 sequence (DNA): TGCAGCGTCCTGGCCCAGGACAGGGCAGTTACCTACGAGCAGTACTTC. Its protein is CSVLAQDRAVTYEQYF.

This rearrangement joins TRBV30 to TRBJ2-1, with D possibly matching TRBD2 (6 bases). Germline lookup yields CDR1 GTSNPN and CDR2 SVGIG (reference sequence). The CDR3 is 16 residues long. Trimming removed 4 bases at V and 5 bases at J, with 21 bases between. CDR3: CAWKAPTRPLNNEQFF. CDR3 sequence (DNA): TGTGCCTGGAAGGCTCCGACTAGGCCCTTAAACAATGAGCAGTTCTTC.

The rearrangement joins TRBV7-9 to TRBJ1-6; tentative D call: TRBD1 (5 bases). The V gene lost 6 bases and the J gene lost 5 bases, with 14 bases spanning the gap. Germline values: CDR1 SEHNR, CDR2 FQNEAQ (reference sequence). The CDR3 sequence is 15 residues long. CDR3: CASSHYDRDNSPLHF. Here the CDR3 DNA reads TGTGCCAGCAGTCATTACGACAGAGATAATTCACCCCTCCACTTT.

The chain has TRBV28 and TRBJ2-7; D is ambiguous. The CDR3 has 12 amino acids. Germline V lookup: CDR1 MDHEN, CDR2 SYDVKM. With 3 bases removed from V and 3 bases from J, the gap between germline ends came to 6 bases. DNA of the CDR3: TGTGCCAGCAGTTTTCTTCGCTACGAGCAGTACTTC. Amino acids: CASSFLRYEQYF.

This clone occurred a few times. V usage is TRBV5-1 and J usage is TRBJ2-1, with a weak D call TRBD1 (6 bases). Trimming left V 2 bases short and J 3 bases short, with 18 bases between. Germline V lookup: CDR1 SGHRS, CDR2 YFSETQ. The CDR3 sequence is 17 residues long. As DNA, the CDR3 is TGCGCCAGCAGCTTCACCGGGACACAATTTAACTACAATGAGCAGTTCTTC. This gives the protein CASSFTGTQFNYNEQFF.